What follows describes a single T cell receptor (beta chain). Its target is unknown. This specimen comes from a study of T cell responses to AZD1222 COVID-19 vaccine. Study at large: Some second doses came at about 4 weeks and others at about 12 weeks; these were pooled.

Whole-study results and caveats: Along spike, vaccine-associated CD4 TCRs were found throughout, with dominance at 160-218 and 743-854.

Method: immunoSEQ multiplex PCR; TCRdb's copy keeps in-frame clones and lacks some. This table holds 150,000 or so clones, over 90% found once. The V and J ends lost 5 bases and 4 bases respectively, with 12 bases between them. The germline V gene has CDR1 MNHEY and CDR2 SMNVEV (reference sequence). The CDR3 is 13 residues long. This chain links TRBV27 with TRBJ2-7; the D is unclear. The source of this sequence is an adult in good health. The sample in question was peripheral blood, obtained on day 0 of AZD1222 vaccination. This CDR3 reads CASSPPMGYEQYF. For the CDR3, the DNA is TGTGCCAGCAGTCCCCCGATGGGGTACGAGCAGTACTTC.